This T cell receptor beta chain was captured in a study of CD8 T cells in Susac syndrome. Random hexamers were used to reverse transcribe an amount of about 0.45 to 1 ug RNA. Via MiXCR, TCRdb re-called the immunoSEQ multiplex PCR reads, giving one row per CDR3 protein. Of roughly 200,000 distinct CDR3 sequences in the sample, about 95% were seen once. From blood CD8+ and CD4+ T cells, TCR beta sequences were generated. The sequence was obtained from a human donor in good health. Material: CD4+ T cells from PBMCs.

CDR3 protein: CASSPGTSGRPGETQYF. The CDR3 nucleotides are TGTGCCAGCAGTCCCGGAACCAGCGGGAGGCCGGGGGAGACCCAGTACTTC. V and J are TRBV12-3 or TRBV12-4 and TRBJ2-5, with TRBD2 matching over 9 bases. V lost 5 bases to trimming and J lost 5 bases; unmatched junction nucleotides: 15. This CDR3 spans 17 amino acids.